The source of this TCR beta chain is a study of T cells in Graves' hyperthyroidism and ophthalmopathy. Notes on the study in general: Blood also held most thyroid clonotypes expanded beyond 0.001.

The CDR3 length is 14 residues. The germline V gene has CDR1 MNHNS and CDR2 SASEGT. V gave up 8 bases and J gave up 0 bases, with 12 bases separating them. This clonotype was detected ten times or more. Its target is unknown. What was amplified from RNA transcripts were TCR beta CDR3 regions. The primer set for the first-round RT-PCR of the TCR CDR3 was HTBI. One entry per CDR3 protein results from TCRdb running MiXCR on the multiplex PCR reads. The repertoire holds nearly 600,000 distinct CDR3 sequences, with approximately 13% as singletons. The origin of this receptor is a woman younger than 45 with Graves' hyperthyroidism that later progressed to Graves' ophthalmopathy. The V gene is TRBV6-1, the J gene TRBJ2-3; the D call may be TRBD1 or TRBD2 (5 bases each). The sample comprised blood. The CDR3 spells CASGWDGSTDTQYF. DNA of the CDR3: TGTGCCAGCGGCTGGGACGGCAGCACAGATACGCAGTATTTT.